This T cell receptor beta chain was identified during a study of neurological immune-mediated disorders. The time point is: longitudinal time-point 1 (baseline). It was by 5'RACE with 10-nucleotide random UMIs that the cDNA was made. Via MiXCR, TCRdb re-called the 5' RACE reads, giving one row per CDR3 protein. The table includes around 37,000 distinct CDR3 sequences, about 3.2% detected once. This clonotype has ten or more counts. The clonotype originates from a woman aged 55-75 years with multiple sclerosis. Material for sequencing was PBMCs.

The CDR3 bases are TGTGCCAGCAGCTTGGTGGCACACAATCAGCCCCAGCATTTT. This codes for CASSLVAHNQPQHF. V usage is TRBV5-5 and J usage is TRBJ1-5; no clear D. This CDR3 comprises 14 residues. CDR1 and CDR2 from the germline V gene are SGHKS and YYEKEE (reference sequence). With 0 bases removed from V and 3 bases from J, the gap between germline ends came to 7 bases.